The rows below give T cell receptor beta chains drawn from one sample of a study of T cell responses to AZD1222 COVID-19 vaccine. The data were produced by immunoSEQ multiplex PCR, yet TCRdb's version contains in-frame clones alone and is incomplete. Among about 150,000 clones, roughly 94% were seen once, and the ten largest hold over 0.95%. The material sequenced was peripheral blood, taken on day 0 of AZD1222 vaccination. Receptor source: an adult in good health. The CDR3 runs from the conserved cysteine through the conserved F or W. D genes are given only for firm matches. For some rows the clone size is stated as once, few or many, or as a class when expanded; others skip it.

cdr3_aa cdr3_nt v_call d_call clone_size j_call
CASSIVGQGELFF TGTGCCAGTAGTATAGTCGGGCAGGGGGAGCTGTTTTTT TRBV19 NA NA TRBJ2-2
CASSISRSGSEQFF TGTGCCAGTAGTATATCGCGCAGCGGGAGCGAGCAGTTCTTC TRBV19 TRBD2 NA TRBJ2-1
CASSYSGANQPQHF TGTGCCAGCAGTTACTCAGGGGCAAATCAGCCCCAGCATTTT TRBV6-6 NA NA TRBJ1-5
CASNAPSYNEQFF TGTGCCAGCAATGCACCCTCCTACAATGAGCAGTTCTTC TRBV28 NA NA TRBJ2-1
CASSPLVRAGTTNEKLFF TGTGCCAGCAGTCCCTTGGTAAGGGCCGGAACAACTAATGAAAAACTGTTTTTT TRBV6-6 NA NA TRBJ1-4
CSASPAGVLNEQFF TGCAGTGCTAGTCCAGCGGGAGTGCTCAATGAGCAGTTCTTC TRBV20-1 TRBD2 NA TRBJ2-1
CASSLEPYGNQPQHF TGTGCCAGCAGCCTGGAGCCGTACGGCAATCAGCCCCAGCATTTT TRBV5-8 NA NA TRBJ1-5
CATSSWTGNRISSNQPQHF TGTGCCACCAGCAGTTGGACAGGAAACCGTATTAGTAGCAATCAGCCCCAGCATTTT TRBV15 TRBD1 NA TRBJ1-5
CASSLGQGNDNEQFF TGTGCCAGTAGCCTGGGGCAGGGTAATGACAATGAGCAGTTCTTC TRBV19 NA NA TRBJ2-1
CASSVQGQGYGYTF TGTGCCAGCAGTGTACAGGGGCAGGGCTATGGCTACACCTTC TRBV28 TRBD1 NA TRBJ1-2
CASSFQREGGQFF TGTGCCAGCAGCTTTCAGCGGGAGGGTGGGCAGTTCTTC TRBV7-3 TRBD2 NA TRBJ2-1
CASRMAYSNQPQHF TGTGCCAGCCGAATGGCGTATAGCAATCAGCCCCAGCATTTT TRBV2 NA once TRBJ1-5
CASYRGQGTDTQYF TGTGCCAGCTACCGGGGACAGGGAACAGATACGCAGTATTTT TRBV7-9 TRBD1 NA TRBJ2-3
CASSPFFRVDEQFF TGTGCCAGCTCACCGTTTTTCAGGGTTGATGAGCAGTTCTTC TRBV18 NA NA TRBJ2-1
CASEETLAEQFF TGTGCCAGTGAGGAGACACTAGCTGAGCAGTTCTTC TRBV2 NA NA TRBJ2-1
CASSSKPGTGVYYGYTF TGTGCCAGCAGCTCCAAACCCGGGACAGGGGTATACTATGGCTACACCTTC TRBV9 TRBD1 NA TRBJ1-2
CASSRGDAVDTQYF TGTGCCAGCAGCAGAGGAGACGCAGTAGATACGCAGTATTTT TRBV7-8 NA once TRBJ2-3
CAWSVGGEGEKLFF TGTGCCTGGAGTGTGGGTGGGGAAGGGGAAAAACTGTTTTTT TRBV30 NA NA TRBJ1-4
CASARPELAPNEQFF TGTGCCAGCGCGCGACCCGAGCTAGCCCCCAATGAGCAGTTCTTC TRBV11-2 NA once TRBJ2-1
CASSERRFSGNTIYF TGTGCCAGCAGTGAAAGACGGTTCTCTGGAAACACCATATATTTT TRBV6-1 NA NA TRBJ1-3
CASVRFSNTEAFF TGTGCCAGCGTTAGGTTTTCAAACACTGAAGCTTTCTTT TRBV7-9 NA NA TRBJ1-1
CASSVVGGEKLFF TGTGCCAGCAGCGTAGTCGGGGGAGAAAAACTGTTTTTT TRBV9 NA NA TRBJ1-4
CASNGGSGNTIYF TGCGCCAGCAACGGAGGCTCTGGAAACACCATATATTTT TRBV5-1 NA NA TRBJ1-3
CASSQGQGTYTEAFF TGCGCCAGCAGCCAAGGACAGGGTACGTACACTGAAGCTTTCTTT TRBV4-1 TRBD1 NA TRBJ1-1
CASSPTRGTAGANVLTF TGTGCCAGCAGCCCAACCCGGGGGACTGCTGGGGCCAACGTCCTGACTTTC TRBV7-3 NA NA TRBJ2-6
CASSPGTGDTQPQHF TGTGCCAGCAGTCCCGGGACAGGGGATACTCAGCCCCAGCATTTT TRBV28 TRBD1 NA TRBJ1-5
CASSQPTRRPGELFF TGCGCCAGCAGCCAACCCACTAGGAGGCCCGGGGAGCTGTTTTTT TRBV4-1 NA once TRBJ2-2
CASSAPGGTQYF TGTGCCAGCAGTGCGCCTGGGGGGACCCAGTACTTC TRBV12-3/TRBV12-4 NA NA TRBJ2-5
CASSWTSGNTDTQYF TGTGCCAGCAGCTGGACTAGCGGGAACACAGATACGCAGTATTTT TRBV11-2 TRBD2 medium-sized TRBJ2-3
CASAGRQGVIGNSPLHF TGTGCCAGCGCCGGACGACAGGGGGTAATAGGTAATTCACCCCTCCACTTT TRBV19 TRBD1 NA TRBJ1-6
CASSQSSYNSPLHF TGCGCCAGCAGCCAAAGCTCCTATAATTCACCCCTCCACTTT TRBV4-1 NA few TRBJ1-6
CASTKTGGEQFF TGTGCCAGCACCAAGACAGGGGGGGAGCAGTTCTTC TRBV6-5 TRBD1 NA TRBJ2-1
CATSPRLSGELFF TGTGCCACCAGCCCACGATTATCCGGGGAGCTGTTTTTT TRBV15 NA NA TRBJ2-2
CASRGQANTGELFF TGTGCCAGCAGGGGACAGGCGAACACCGGGGAGCTGTTTTTT TRBV2 TRBD1 NA TRBJ2-2
CSVVGQEGRGYTF TGCAGCGTGGTGGGACAGGAAGGGAGAGGCTACACCTTC TRBV29-1 TRBD1 NA TRBJ1-2
CASSHILRSPLHF TGTGCCAGCAGCCACATACTCCGTTCACCCCTCCACTTT TRBV14 NA NA TRBJ1-6
CASRPLPTPSGGGYTF TGTGCCAGCAGACCCCTCCCCACCCCGTCAGGGGGGGGCTACACCTTC TRBV6-6 TRBD1 NA TRBJ1-2
CATLSGGDPVSPLHF TGTGCCACCCTCTCCGGGGGCGACCCCGTTTCACCCCTCCACTTT TRBV15 NA NA TRBJ1-6
CSASTLGPQYF TGCAGTGCGTCCACCCTGGGACCGCAGTATTTT TRBV20-1 NA once TRBJ2-3
CASSSEAGAGINEKLFF TGTGCCAGCAGTTCCGAGGCAGGAGCCGGGATTAATGAAAAACTGTTTTTT TRBV9 NA NA TRBJ1-4
CASSLRSPPTDTQYF TGTGCCAGCAGTTTACGTTCCCCGCCCACAGATACGCAGTATTTT TRBV27 NA once TRBJ2-3
CASSFSGGSTDTQYF TGTGCCAGCAGTTTTAGCGGGGGAAGCACAGATACGCAGTATTTT TRBV28 TRBD2 NA TRBJ2-3
CASSSTGLYGYTF TGTGCCAGCAGTTCCACAGGGCTCTATGGCTACACCTTC TRBV27 NA NA TRBJ1-2
CASTLGGTEAFF TGTGCCAGTACCCTTGGGGGCACTGAAGCTTTCTTT TRBV19 NA NA TRBJ1-1
CASSQEERSTDTQYF TGCGCCAGCAGCCAAGAAGAGCGGAGCACAGATACGCAGTATTTT TRBV4-1 NA NA TRBJ2-3
CASRKTGYGYTF TGTGCCAGCAGGAAGACGGGGTATGGCTACACCTTC TRBV6-5 NA NA TRBJ1-2
CASRTGANNEQFF TGCGCCAGCCGGACAGGGGCTAACAATGAGCAGTTCTTC TRBV5-1 TRBD1 NA TRBJ2-1
CASSQGGSGGEVGLFF TGCGCCAGCAGCCAAGGGGGTAGCGGAGGGGAGGTAGGGCTGTTTTTT TRBV4-1 NA NA TRBJ2-2
CASSSGLAGGTTGELFF TGCGCCAGCAGCTCGGGACTAGCGGGGGGAACCACCGGGGAGCTGTTTTTT TRBV4-1 TRBD2 once TRBJ2-2
CASSLAVTGELFF TGCGCCAGCAGCTTGGCCGTTACCGGGGAGCTGTTTTTT TRBV5-1 NA NA TRBJ2-2
CASRNWDSLYNEQFF TGCGCCAGCAGGAATTGGGACAGTCTCTACAATGAGCAGTTCTTC TRBV5-1 TRBD1 once TRBJ2-1
CASSSGGPQHF TGTGCCAGCAGCTCAGGCGGACCCCAGCATTTT TRBV11-2 NA NA TRBJ1-5
CASSLSGLTGGEKLFF TGCGCCAGCAGCCTAAGTGGGCTGACAGGTGGGGAAAAACTGTTTTTT TRBV4-1 NA NA TRBJ1-4
CASRGSEGEKLFF TGTGCCAGCAGGGGATCGGAGGGTGAAAAACTGTTTTTT TRBV11-3 NA NA TRBJ1-4
CASSYDRGDGELFF TGTGCCAGCAGTTACGACAGGGGGGACGGGGAGCTGTTTTTT TRBV6-7 TRBD1 NA TRBJ2-2
CASSPMNQPQHF TGTGCCAGCAGTCCTATGAATCAGCCCCAGCATTTT TRBV12-3/TRBV12-4 NA NA TRBJ1-5
CASSSNSGGGKNIQYF TGTGCCAGCTCATCCAACAGCGGAGGAGGTAAAAACATTCAGTACTTC TRBV18 NA NA TRBJ2-4
CASSPTGGSSPLHF TGTGCCAGCAGCCCGACAGGGGGCTCCTCACCCCTCCACTTT TRBV6-5 TRBD1 once TRBJ1-6